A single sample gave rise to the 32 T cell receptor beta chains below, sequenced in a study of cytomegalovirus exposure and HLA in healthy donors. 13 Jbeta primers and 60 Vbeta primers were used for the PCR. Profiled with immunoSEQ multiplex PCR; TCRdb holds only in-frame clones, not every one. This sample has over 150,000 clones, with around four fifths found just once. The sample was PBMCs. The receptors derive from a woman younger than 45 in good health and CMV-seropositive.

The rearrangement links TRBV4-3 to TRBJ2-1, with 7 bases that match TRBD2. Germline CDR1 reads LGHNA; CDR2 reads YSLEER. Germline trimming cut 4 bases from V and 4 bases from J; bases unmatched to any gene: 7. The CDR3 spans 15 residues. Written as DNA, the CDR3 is TGCGCCAGCAGCCCGGGGGGAGGGGTATACAATGAGCAGTTCTTC. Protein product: CASSPGGGVYNEQFF.

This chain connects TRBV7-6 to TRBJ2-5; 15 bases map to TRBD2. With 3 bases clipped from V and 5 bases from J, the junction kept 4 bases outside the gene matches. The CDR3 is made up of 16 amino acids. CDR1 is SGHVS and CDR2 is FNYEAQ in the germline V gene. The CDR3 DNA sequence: TGTGCCAGCAGCTTGGGACTAGCGGGAGGTCGGGAGACCCAGTACTTC. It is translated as CASSLGLAGGRETQYF.

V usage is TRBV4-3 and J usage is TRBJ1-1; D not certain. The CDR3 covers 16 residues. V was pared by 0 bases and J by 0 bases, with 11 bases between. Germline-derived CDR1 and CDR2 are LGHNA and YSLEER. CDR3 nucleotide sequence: TGCGCCAGCAGCCAAGATTTAGGCAGCGTGAACACTGAAGCTTTCTTT. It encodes CASSQDLGSVNTEAFF.

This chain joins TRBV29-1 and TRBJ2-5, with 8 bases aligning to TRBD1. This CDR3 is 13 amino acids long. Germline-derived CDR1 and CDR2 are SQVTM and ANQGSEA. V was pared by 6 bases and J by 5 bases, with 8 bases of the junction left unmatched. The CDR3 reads CSVDWTGRETQYF. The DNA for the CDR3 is TGCAGCGTGGACTGGACAGGGCGCGAGACCCAGTACTTC.

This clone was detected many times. The CDR3 coding sequence is TGTGCCAGCGGGACAGGGGACACCGGGGAGCTGTTTTTT. Translation: CASGTGDTGELFF. The chain combines TRBV25-1 with TRBJ2-2; 10 nucleotides align to TRBD1. J lost 3 bases, V lost 8 bases, and 0 bases had no gene match. CDR1 and CDR2 (germline): MGHDK, SYGVNS. The CDR3 has 13 residues.

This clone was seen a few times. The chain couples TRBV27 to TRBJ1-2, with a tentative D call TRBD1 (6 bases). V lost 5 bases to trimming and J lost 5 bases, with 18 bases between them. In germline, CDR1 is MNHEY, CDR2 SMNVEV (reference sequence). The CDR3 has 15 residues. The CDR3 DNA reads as TGTGCCAGCAGTCCAATTATTGACAGGTCTTATGGCTACACCTTC. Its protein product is CASSPIIDRSYGYTF.

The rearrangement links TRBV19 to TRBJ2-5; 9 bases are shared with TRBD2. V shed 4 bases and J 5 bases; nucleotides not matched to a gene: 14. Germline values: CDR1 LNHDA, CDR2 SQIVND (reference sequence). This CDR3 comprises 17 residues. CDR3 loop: CASSTPGLAGPGETQYF. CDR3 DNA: TGTGCCAGTAGTACGCCGGGGCTAGCGGGGCCCGGGGAGACCCAGTACTTC.

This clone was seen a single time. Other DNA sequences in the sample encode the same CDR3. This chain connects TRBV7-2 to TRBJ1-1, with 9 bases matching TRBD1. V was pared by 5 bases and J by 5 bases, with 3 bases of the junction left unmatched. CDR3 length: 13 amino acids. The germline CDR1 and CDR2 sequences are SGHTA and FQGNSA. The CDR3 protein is CASSLGQGTEAFF. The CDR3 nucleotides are TGTGCCAGCAGCCTAGGACAGGGGACTGAAGCTTTCTTT.

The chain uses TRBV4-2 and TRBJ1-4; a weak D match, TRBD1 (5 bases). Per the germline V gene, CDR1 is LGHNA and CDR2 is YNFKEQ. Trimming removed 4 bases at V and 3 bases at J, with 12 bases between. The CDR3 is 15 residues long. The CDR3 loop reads CASSPQTAPNEKLFF. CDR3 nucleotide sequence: TGTGCCAGCAGCCCACAGACAGCTCCTAATGAAAAACTGTTTTTT.

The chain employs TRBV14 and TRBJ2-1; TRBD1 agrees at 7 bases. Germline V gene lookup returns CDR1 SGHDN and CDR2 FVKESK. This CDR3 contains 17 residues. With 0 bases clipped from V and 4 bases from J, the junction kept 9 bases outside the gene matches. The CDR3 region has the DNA TGTGCCAGCAGCCAAGATCGGAGACAGGGCTTTTACAATGAGCAGTTCTTC. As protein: CASSQDRRQGFYNEQFF. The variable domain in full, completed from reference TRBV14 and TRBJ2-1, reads EAGVTQFPSHSVIEKGQTVTLRCDPISGHDNLYWYRRVMGKEIKFLLHFVKESKQDESGMPNNRFLAERTGGTYSTLKVQPAELEDSGVYFCASSQDRRQGFYNEQFFGPGTRLTVL.

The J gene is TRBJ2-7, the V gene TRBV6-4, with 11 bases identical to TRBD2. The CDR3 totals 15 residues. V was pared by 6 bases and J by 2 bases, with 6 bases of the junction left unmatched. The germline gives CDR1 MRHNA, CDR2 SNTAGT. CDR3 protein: CASSLTSGGPYEQYF. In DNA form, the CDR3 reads TGTGCCAGCAGCCTAACTAGCGGGGGACCCTACGAGCAGTACTTC.

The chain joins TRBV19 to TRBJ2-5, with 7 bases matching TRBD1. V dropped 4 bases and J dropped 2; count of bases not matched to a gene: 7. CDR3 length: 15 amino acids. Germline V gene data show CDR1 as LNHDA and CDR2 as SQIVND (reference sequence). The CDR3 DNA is TGTGCCAGTAGTACTAACAGGGGTCGTCAAGAGACCCAGTACTTC. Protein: CASSTNRGRQETQYF.

The DNA for the CDR3 is TGTGCCAGCAGGGGCGACGGCGAGCAGTACTTC. It yields the protein CASRGDGEQYF. V gene TRBV6-6 combines with J gene TRBJ2-7; D is unclear. The CDR3 runs to 11 residues. Per the germline V gene, CDR1 is MNHNY and CDR2 is SVGAGI (reference sequence). The V gene lost 6 bases and the J gene lost 6 bases, with 9 bases spanning the gap.

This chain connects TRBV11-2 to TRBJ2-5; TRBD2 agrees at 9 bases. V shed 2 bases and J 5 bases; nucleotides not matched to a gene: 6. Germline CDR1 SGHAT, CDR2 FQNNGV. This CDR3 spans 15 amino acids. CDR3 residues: CASSLIAGAGETQYF. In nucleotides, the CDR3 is TGTGCCAGCAGCTTAATAGCGGGAGCGGGGGAGACCCAGTACTTC.

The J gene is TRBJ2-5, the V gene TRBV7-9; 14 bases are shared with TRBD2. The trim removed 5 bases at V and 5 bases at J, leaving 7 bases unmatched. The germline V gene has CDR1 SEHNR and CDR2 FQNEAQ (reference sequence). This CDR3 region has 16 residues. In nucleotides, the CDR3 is TGTGCCAGCAGCCCCGGGACTAGCGGGAGTAGGGAGACCCAGTACTTC. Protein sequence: CASSPGTSGSRETQYF. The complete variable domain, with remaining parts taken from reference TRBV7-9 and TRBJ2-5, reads DTGVSQNPRHKITKRGQNVTFRCDPISEHNRLYWYRQTLGQGPEFLTYFQNEAQLEKSRLLSDRFSAERPKGSFSTLEIQRTEQGDSAMYLCASSPGTSGSRETQYFGPGTRLLVL.

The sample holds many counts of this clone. CDR3 sequence (DNA): TGTGCCAGCATTAGTAGCGGGACCCCCTACGAGCAGTACTTC. Translation gives CASISSGTPYEQYF. The chain joins TRBV2 to TRBJ2-7; 8 bases are shared with TRBD2. The CDR3 length is 14 residues. J gave up 2 bases and V 7 bases, and 7 bases lay outside the gene matches. Germline V lookup: CDR1 SNHLY, CDR2 FYNNEI. The entire variable domain, with the rest obtained from reference TRBV2 and TRBJ2-7, is as follows: EPEVTQTPSHQVTQMGQEVILRCVPISNHLYFYWYRQILGQKVEFLVSFYNNEISEKSEIFDDQFSVERPDGSNFTLKIRSTKLEDSAMYFCASISSGTPYEQYFGPGTRLTVT.

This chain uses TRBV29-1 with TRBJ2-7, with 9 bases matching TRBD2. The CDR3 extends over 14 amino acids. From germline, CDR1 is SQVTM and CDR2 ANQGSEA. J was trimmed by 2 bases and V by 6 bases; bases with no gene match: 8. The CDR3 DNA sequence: TGCAGCGTAAAGGTAGCGGGAGAGACCTACGAGCAGTACTTC. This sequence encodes CSVKVAGETYEQYF.

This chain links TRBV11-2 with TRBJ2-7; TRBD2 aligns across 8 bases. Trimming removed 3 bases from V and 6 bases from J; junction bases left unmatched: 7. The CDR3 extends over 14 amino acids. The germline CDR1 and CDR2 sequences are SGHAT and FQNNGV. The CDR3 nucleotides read TGTGCCAGCAGCTTCCGAGCGGGAGTGGGCGAGCAGTACTTC. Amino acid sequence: CASSFRAGVGEQYF.

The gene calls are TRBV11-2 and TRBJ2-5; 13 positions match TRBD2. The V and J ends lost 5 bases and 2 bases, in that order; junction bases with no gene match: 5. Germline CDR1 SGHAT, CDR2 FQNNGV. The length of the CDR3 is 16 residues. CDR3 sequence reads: CASSPGTSGTQETQYF. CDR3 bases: TGTGCCAGCAGCCCCGGGACTAGCGGGACTCAAGAGACCCAGTACTTC.

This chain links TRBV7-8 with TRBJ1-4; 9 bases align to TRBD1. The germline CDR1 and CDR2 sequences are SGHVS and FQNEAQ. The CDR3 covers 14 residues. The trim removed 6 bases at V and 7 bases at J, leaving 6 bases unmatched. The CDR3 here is CASRLGQGTEKLFF. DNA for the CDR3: TGTGCCAGCAGACTTGGACAGGGGACTGAAAAACTGTTTTTT.

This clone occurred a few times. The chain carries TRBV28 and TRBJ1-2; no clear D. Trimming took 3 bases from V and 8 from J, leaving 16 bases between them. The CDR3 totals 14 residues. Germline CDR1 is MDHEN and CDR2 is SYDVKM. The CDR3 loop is CASSFRSVGYGYTF. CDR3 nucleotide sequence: TGTGCCAGCAGTTTTAGGAGTGTAGGTTACGGCTACACCTTC.

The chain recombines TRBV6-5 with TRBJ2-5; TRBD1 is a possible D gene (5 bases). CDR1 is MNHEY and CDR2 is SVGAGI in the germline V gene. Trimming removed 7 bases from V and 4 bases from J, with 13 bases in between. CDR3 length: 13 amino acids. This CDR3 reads CASIGVLSETQYF. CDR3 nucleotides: TGTGCCAGCATAGGGGTCCTATCAGAGACCCAGTACTTC.

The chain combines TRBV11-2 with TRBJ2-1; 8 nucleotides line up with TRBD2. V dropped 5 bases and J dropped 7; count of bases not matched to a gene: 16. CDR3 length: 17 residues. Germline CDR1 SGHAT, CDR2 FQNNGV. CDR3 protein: CASSRTLVAGGINEQFF. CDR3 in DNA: TGTGCCAGCAGCCGTACTCTTGTTGCGGGAGGTATAAATGAGCAGTTCTTC.

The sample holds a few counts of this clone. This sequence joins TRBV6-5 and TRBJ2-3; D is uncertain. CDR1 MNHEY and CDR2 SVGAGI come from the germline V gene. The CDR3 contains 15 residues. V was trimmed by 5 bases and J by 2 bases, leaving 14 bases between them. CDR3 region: CASSPTLEATDTQYF. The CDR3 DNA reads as TGTGCCAGCAGTCCTACCCTCGAGGCCACAGATACGCAGTATTTT.

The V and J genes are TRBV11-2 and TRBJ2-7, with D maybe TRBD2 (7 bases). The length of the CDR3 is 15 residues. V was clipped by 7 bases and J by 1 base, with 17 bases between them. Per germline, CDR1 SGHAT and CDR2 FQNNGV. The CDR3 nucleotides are TGTGCCAGCATGTCCGTAGGGGGGGAATCCTACGAGCAGTACTTC. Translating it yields CASMSVGGESYEQYF.

CDR3 residues: CASSLGLAGSTDTQYF. The CDR3 DNA follows: TGTGCCAGCAGCTTGGGACTAGCGGGAAGCACAGATACGCAGTATTTT. The rearrangement uses TRBV5-6 and TRBJ2-3; the match to TRBD2 covers 11 bases. This CDR3 comprises 16 residues. Per the germline V gene, CDR1 is SGHDT and CDR2 is YYEEEE. V shed 0 bases, J shed 0 bases, and the junction held 0 bases outside the gene matches. Using reference TRBV5-6 and TRBJ2-3 for the parts outside the CDR3, the full variable domain is DAGVTQSPTHLIKTRGQQVTLRCSPKSGHDTVSWYQQALGQGPQFIFQYYEEEERQRGNFPDRFSGHQFPNYSSELNVNALLLGDSALYLCASSLGLAGSTDTQYFGPGTRLTVL.

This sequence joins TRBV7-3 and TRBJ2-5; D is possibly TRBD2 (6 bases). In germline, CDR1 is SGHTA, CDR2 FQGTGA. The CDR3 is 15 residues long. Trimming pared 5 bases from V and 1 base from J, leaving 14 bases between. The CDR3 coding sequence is TGTGCCAGCAGCCTACTGGGGACTCTCCAAGAGACCCAGTACTTC. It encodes CASSLLGTLQETQYF.

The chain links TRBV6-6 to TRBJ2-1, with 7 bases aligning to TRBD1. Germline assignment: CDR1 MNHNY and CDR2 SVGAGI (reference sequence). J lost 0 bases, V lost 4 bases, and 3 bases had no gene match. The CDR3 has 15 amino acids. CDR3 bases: TGTGCCAGCAGTTCACAGGGGAGCTCCTACAATGAGCAGTTCTTC. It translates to CASSSQGSSYNEQFF.

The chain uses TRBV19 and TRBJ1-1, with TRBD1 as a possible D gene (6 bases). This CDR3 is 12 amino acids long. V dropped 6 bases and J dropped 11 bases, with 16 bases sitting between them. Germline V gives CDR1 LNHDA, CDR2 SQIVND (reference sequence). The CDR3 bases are TGTGCCAGTAGCATTCAGACAGGAATGGCTTTCTTT. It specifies CASSIQTGMAFF.

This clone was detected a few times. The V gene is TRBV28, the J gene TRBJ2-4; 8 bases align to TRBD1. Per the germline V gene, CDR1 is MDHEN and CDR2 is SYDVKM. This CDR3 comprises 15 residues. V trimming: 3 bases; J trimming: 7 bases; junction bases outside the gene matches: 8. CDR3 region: CASSLTGVGGNIQYF. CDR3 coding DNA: TGTGCCAGCAGTTTGACAGGGGTAGGAGGGAACATTCAGTACTTC.

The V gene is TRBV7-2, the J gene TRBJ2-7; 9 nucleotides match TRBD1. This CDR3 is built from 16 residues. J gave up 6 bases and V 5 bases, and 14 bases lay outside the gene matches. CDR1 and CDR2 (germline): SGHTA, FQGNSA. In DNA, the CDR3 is TGTGCCAGCAGCCCCCTCCCCGGGACAGGGCCGGGCGAGCAGTACTTC. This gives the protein CASSPLPGTGPGEQYF.

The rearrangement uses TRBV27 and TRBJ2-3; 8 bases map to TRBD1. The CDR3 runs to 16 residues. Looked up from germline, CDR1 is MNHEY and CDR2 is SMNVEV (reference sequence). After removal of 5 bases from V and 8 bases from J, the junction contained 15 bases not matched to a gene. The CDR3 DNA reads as TGTGCCAGCAGTCTAGCTGGGACAGGCCAACTTGGTACGCAGTATTTT. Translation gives CASSLAGTGQLGTQYF.